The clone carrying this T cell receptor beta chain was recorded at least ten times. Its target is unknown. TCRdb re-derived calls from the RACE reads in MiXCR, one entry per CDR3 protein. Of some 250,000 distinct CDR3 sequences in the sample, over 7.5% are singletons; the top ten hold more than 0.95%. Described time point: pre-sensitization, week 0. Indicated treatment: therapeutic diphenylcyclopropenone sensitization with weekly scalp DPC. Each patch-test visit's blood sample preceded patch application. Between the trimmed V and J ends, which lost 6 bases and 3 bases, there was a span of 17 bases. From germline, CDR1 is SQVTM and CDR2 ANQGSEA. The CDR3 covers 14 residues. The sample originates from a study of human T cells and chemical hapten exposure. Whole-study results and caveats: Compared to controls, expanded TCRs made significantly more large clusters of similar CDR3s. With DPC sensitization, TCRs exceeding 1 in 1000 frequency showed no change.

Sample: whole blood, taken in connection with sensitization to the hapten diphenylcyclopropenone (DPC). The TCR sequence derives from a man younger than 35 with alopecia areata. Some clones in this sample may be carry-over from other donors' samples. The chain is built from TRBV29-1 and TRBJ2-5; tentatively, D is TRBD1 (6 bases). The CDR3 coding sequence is TGCAGCGTCCACCCCCGACAGGCTGAAGAGACCCAGTACTTC. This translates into CSVHPRQAEETQYF.